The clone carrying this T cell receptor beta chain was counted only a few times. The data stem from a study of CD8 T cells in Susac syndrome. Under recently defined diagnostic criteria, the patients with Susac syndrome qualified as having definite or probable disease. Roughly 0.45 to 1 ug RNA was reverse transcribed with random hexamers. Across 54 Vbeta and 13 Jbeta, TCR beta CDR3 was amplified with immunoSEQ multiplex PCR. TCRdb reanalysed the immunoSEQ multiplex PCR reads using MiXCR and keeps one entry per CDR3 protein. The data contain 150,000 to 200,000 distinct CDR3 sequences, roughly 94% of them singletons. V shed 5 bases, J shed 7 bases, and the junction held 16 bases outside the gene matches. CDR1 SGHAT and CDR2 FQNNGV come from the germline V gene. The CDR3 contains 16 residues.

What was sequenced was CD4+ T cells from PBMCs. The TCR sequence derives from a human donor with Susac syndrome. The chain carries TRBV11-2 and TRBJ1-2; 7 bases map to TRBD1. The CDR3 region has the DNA TGTGCCAGCAGCCCTGGGGACAGCCGACCAGTCTCTGGCTACACCTTC. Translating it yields CASSPGDSRPVSGYTF. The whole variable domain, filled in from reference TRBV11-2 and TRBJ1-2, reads EAGVAQSPRYKIIEKRQSVAFWCNPISGHATLYWYQQILGQGPKLLIQFQNNGVVDDSQLPKDRFSAERLKGVDSTLKIQPAKLEDSAVYLCASSPGDSRPVSGYTFGSGTRLTVV.